These 26 T cell receptor beta chains originate from one sample sequenced in a study of regulatory T cells in long-lasting Graves disease. The authors built TCR beta libraries using iRepertoire HTBI primers and Arm-PCR of CDR3 regions. Each CDR3 protein is one row after TCRdb ran MiXCR on the multiplex PCR reads. The table lists 540,000 or so distinct CDR3 sequences, 13% of them singletons. Time point defined: newly diagnosed GD, antithyroid drugs for less than 3 months. Extracted RNA from PBMCs served as the source of the TCR library. These data are also associated with another study on T cells in Graves' hyperthyroidism and ophthalmopathy.

The sample was peripheral blood mononuclear cells (PBMCs), taken at new diagnosis, from a patient treated with antithyroid drugs. The origin of the receptors is a man aged 25 to 45 with Graves disease.

V and J are TRBV5-1 and TRBJ1-5, with TRBD1 matching 8 bases. The CDR3 loop spans 17 amino acids. From germline, CDR1 is SGHRS and CDR2 YFSETQ. The V and J ends lost 4 bases and 0 bases, in that order; junction bases with no gene match: 9. The CDR3 DNA reads TGCGCCAGCAGCCCGGGGACAGGCCCTTATAGCAATCAGCCCCAGCATTTT. Its protein is CASSPGTGPYSNQPQHF.

This clonotype has only a few counts. The chain couples TRBV5-5 to TRBJ1-1, with D tentatively TRBD1 (5 bases). Germline values: CDR1 SGHKS, CDR2 YYEKEE (reference sequence). The germline V and J ends were trimmed by 4 bases and 0 bases, with 19 bases remaining between them. The CDR3 contains 17 residues. The CDR3 reads CASSDQKYGALNTEAFF. The CDR3 region has the DNA TGTGCCAGCAGCGATCAAAAGTACGGGGCCCTGAACACTGAAGCTTTCTTT.

This clonotype has just a few counts. CDR3 sequence: CASSGGGSIYEQYF. CDR3 in DNA: TGTGCCAGCAGCGGGGGAGGGTCAATCTACGAGCAGTACTTC. The chain combines TRBV9 with TRBJ2-7; 7 bases fit TRBD2. Germline V gene lookup returns CDR1 SGDLS and CDR2 YYNGEE. Germline trimming cut 3 bases from V and 3 bases from J; bases unmatched to any gene: 6. There are 14 residues in the CDR3.

This clonotype was counted at least ten times. The chain is built from TRBV5-1 and TRBJ2-7, with D unclear. The CDR3 sequence is 13 residues long. Germline V CDR1 and CDR2: SGHRS, YFSETQ. V gave up 0 bases and J gave up 9 bases, with 13 bases separating them. The CDR3 region has the DNA TGCGCCAGCAGCTTGGTCGATATCGAAGGGCAGTACTTC. Translation: CASSLVDIEGQYF.

This clonotype was seen repeatedly, ten times or more. The rearrangement joins TRBV20-1 to TRBJ1-1; weak D call: TRBD1 (6 bases). Germline V gene lookup returns CDR1 DFQATT and CDR2 SNEGSKA (reference sequence). Trimming removed 6 bases from V and 1 base from J, with 12 bases in between. This CDR3 has 13 residues. CDR3 protein: CSARTTGNTEAFF. CDR3 in DNA: TGCAGTGCCAGAACGACAGGGAACACTGAAGCTTTCTTT.

This clonotype was found many times. This chain connects TRBV18 to TRBJ2-7; D perhaps matches TRBD2 (5 bases). Deletions cut 0 bases from V and 6 bases from J, with 12 bases between. The CDR3 is made up of 14 amino acids. CDR1 is KGHSH and CDR2 is LQKENI in the germline V gene. CDR3 coding DNA: TGTGCCAGCTCACCACCCGGGAAGGGCGCCGAGCAGTACTTC. As protein: CASSPPGKGAEQYF.

This chain links TRBV5-1 with TRBJ2-2, with TRBD1 identical over 9 bases. There are 16 residues in the CDR3. V dropped 2 bases and J dropped 4; count of bases not matched to a gene: 6. CDR1 is SGHRS and CDR2 is YFSETQ in the germline V gene. The CDR3 bases are TGCGCCAGCAGCTTCACAGGGGGCTATAGCACCGGGGAGCTGTTTTTT. It yields the protein CASSFTGGYSTGELFF.

This clonotype was detected ten times or more. In nucleotides, the CDR3 is TGTGCCAGCAGCTTAGAGGGCAGCCTTAGCAATCAGCCCCAGCATTTT. Encoded protein: CASSLEGSLSNQPQHF. V is TRBV7-2 and J is TRBJ1-5, with D hard to call. The CDR3 covers 16 residues. Germline assignment: CDR1 SGHTA and CDR2 FQGNSA. Trimming took 1 base from V and 0 from J, leaving 10 bases between them.

This clonotype was seen only a few times. The chain combines TRBV18 with TRBJ2-1, with 8 positions matching TRBD2. Germline V lookup: CDR1 KGHSH, CDR2 LQKENI. The CDR3 has 15 amino acids. Trimming cost V 0 bases and J 10 bases; bases outside gene matches: 8. Written as DNA, the CDR3 is TGTGCCAGCTCACCACCTGAACTAGCGGCCAGGGAGCAGTTCTTC. It specifies CASSPPELAAREQFF.

In its sample, this clonotype was seen many times. The V gene is TRBV27, the J gene TRBJ2-7; TRBD1 agrees at 9 bases. CDR3 size: 14 residues. CDR1 and CDR2 (germline): MNHEY, SMNVEV (reference sequence). J lost 2 bases, V lost 2 bases, and 1 base had no gene match. CDR3 amino acids: CASSLRTGAYEQYF. DNA of the CDR3: TGTGCCAGCAGTTTAAGGACAGGGGCCTACGAGCAGTACTTC.

Many counts were recorded for this clonotype. The chain combines TRBV7-2 with TRBJ1-2; D is ambiguous. Between the trimmed V and J ends, which lost 0 bases and 3 bases, there was a span of 8 bases. CDR1 SGHTA and CDR2 FQGNSA come from the germline V gene. The CDR3 sequence is 14 residues long. The CDR3 region is CASSLARADYGYTF. CDR3 nucleotide sequence: TGTGCCAGCAGCTTAGCCAGAGCCGACTATGGCTACACCTTC.

This sequence joins TRBV7-9 and TRBJ2-7, with 12 positions matching TRBD2. Germline values: CDR1 SEHNR, CDR2 FQNEAQ (reference sequence). The CDR3 extends over 19 amino acids. With V trimmed by 1 base and J by 1 base, 11 bases remained unmatched. CDR3 sequence (DNA): TGTGCCAGCAGCTTAGTGGGGGTGACTAGCGGGAGACTATCCTACGAGCAGTACTTC. This sequence encodes CASSLVGVTSGRLSYEQYF.

The sample holds a few counts of this clonotype. This chain links TRBV5-1 with TRBJ1-1, with D possibly matching TRBD1 (6 bases). The CDR3 runs to 17 residues. Germline V gene lookup returns CDR1 SGHRS and CDR2 YFSETQ. The V gene lost 0 bases and the J gene lost 1 base, with 16 bases spanning the gap. The CDR3: CASSLAPVGATNTEAFF. The CDR3 DNA reads TGCGCCAGCAGCTTGGCCCCCGTGGGGGCAACGAACACTGAAGCTTTCTTT.

CDR3 sequence: CASSPTGGGEQYF. CDR3 DNA: TGTGCCAGCAGTCCGACAGGGGGTGGGGAGCAGTACTTC. J is TRBJ2-7 and V is TRBV12-3 or TRBV12-4; 9 positions match TRBD1. The CDR3 contains 13 residues. The J segment lost 7 bases and the V segment lost 5 bases, leaving 6 bases of the junction unmatched.

At least ten counts were recorded for this clonotype. J is TRBJ2-5 and V is TRBV11-2; D possibly corresponds to TRBD2 (6 bases). The CDR3 length is 13 residues. The germline V gene encodes CDR1 SGHAT and CDR2 FQNNGV. The V and J ends lost 5 bases and 1 base respectively, with 8 bases between them. The CDR3 coding sequence is TGTGCCAGCAGCCTACTAGCCCAAGAGACCCAGTACTTC. Protein product: CASSLLAQETQYF.

V usage is TRBV24-1 and J usage is TRBJ2-1, with D perhaps matching TRBD2 (7 bases). Trimming cost V 1 base and J 6 bases, with 18 bases left between them. This CDR3 comprises 17 residues. CDR1 and CDR2 (germline): KGHDR, SFDVKD. For the CDR3, the DNA is TGTGCCACCAGTGATTTTGGGGGGGCTGGGAGCGGCAATGAGCAGTTCTTC. Its translation is CATSDFGGAGSGNEQFF.

Many counts were recorded for this clonotype. The gene calls are TRBV10-3 and TRBJ1-1; D is possibly TRBD1 (5 bases). CDR1 and CDR2 (germline): ENHRY, SYGVKD. The CDR3 runs to 14 residues. The V end lost 7 bases, the J end lost 1 base, and 13 bases lay between the germline ends. The CDR3 loop is CAIKIRDANTEAFF. CDR3 nucleotides: TGTGCCATCAAGATCCGGGACGCGAACACTGAAGCTTTCTTT.

The V call is TRBV10-3, the J call TRBJ2-5; 7 bases are a match to TRBD2. CDR3 length equals 15 residues. Germline V CDR1 and CDR2: ENHRY, SYGVKD. Trimming cost V 2 bases and J 4 bases; bases outside gene matches: 7. The CDR3 loop reads CAISEGPGGGETQYF. CDR3 in DNA: TGTGCCATCAGTGAGGGCCCCGGCGGGGGAGAGACCCAGTACTTC.

This clonotype was observed at least ten times. The rearrangement uses TRBV20-1 and TRBJ2-5; D may be TRBD2 (6 bases). This CDR3 is 12 amino acids long. The germline V gene encodes CDR1 DFQATT and CDR2 SNEGSKA (reference sequence). V was cut by 6 bases and J by 5 bases, with 13 bases left in between. The CDR3: CSADGTRETQYF. CDR3 DNA: TGCAGTGCGGACGGGACTCGGGAGACCCAGTACTTC.

The table lists this clonotype with a few counts. This may be a read error: a much more frequent sequence differs by one nucleotide. The chain uses TRBV28 and TRBJ2-7; TRBD2 agrees at 8 bases. The CDR3 has 14 amino acids. The germline V gene encodes CDR1 MDHEN and CDR2 SYDVKM. CDR3: CASSPLAGSCEQYF. The CDR3 region has the DNA TGTGCCAGCAGTCCCCTAGCGGGCTCCTGCGAGCAGTACTTC.

This clonotype was picked up many times. This chain links TRBV24-1 with TRBJ2-7; D is unclear. CDR1 is KGHDR and CDR2 is SFDVKD in the germline V gene. This CDR3 has 14 amino acids. V lost 4 bases and J 5 bases, leaving 14 bases between the germline ends. The CDR3 spells CATSEAWVRNEQYF. CDR3 nucleotides: TGTGCCACCAGTGAAGCCTGGGTTAGAAACGAGCAGTACTTC.

The table lists this clonotype with many counts. The rearrangement links TRBV7-8 to TRBJ1-2; a possible D gene is TRBD1 (6 bases). Trimming cost V 1 base and J 8 bases, with 8 bases left between them. In germline, CDR1 is SGHVS, CDR2 FQNEAQ. CDR3 size: 12 residues. The CDR3 nucleotides read TGTGCCAGCAGCTTAGAGGGGGAGGGCTACACCTTC. Its translation is CASSLEGEGYTF.

This clonotype was seen repeatedly, ten times or more. This chain joins TRBV29-1 and TRBJ1-2; D is undetermined. V gave up 4 bases and J gave up 6 bases, with 9 bases separating them. Per germline, CDR1 SQVTM and CDR2 ANQGSEA. CDR3 length: 11 residues. DNA of the CDR3: TGCAGCGTTGCTACCAACAATGGCTACACCTTC. Amino acids: CSVATNNGYTF.

Many counts were recorded for this clonotype. The chain uses TRBV29-1 and TRBJ2-7, with D hard to call. Trimming stripped 1 base from V and 5 bases from J, with 12 bases between. Germline CDR1 SQVTM, CDR2 ANQGSEA. The length of the CDR3 is 13 residues. CDR3: CSVEGQARNEQYF. The DNA for the CDR3 is TGCAGCGTTGAAGGCCAAGCTAGAAACGAGCAGTACTTC.

This clonotype was recorded many times. V is TRBV7-2 and J is TRBJ2-7, with D possibly being TRBD2 (6 bases). CDR3 length: 15 amino acids. V was shortened by 1 base and J by 4 bases, with 14 bases between the two germline ends. Per germline, CDR1 SGHTA and CDR2 FQGNSA. CDR3 sequence reads: CASSLGGLAIYEQYF. The DNA of the CDR3 is TGTGCCAGCAGCTTAGGAGGGCTAGCGATATACGAGCAGTACTTC.

Many counts were recorded for this clonotype. This chain links TRBV27 with TRBJ2-7; D is uncertain. Looked up from germline, CDR1 is MNHEY and CDR2 is SMNVEV (reference sequence). V was cut by 9 bases and J by 2 bases, with 20 bases left in between. This CDR3 is 15 amino acids long. In DNA, the CDR3 is TGTGCCAGGCACCGTCCGTTCTGTGTCGCCTACGAGCAGTACTTC. It is translated as CARHRPFCVAYEQYF.